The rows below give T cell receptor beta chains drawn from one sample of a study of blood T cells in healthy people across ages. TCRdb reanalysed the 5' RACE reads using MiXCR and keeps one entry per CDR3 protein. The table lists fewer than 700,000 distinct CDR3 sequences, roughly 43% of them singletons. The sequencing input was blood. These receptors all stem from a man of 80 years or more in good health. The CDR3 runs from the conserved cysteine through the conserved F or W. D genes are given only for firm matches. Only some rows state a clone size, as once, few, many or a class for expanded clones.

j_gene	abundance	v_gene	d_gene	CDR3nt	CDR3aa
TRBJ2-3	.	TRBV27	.	TGTGCCAGCAGTCCGGGACGCCAGACCGAGTATTTT	CASSPGRQTEYF
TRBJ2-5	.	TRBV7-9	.	TGTGCCAGCAGCCCCAGAAGTCCCACTCAAGAGACCCAGTACTTC	CASSPRSPTQETQYF
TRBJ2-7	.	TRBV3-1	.	TGTGCCAGCAGCCAAGATCTTCGACTCGACTCCTACGAGCAGTACTTC	CASSQDLRLDSYEQYF
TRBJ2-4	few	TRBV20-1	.	TGCAGTGCTAGAGTGACAGGGAGGGAGCAGTACTTC	CSARVTGREQYF
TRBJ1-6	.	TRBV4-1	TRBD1	TGCGCCAGCACCACGGGACAGCAATATAATTCACCCCTCCACTTT	CASTTGQQYNSPLHF
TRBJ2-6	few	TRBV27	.	TGTGCCAGCAGTTTATTCAGGAAGAGCTCTGGGGCCAACGTCCTGACTTTC	CASSLFRKSSGANVLTF
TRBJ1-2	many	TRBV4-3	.	TGCGCCAGCAGCCAAGATATAGGGACGGTATATGGCTACACCTTC	CASSQDIGTVYGYTF
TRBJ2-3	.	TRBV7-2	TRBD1	TGTGCCAGCAGCTTAGAGGGGGCGACCACAGATACGCAGTGTTTT	CASSLEGATTDTQCF
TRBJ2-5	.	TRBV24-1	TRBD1	TGTGCCACCAGTGATTTCAGGACAGGCGAACAAGAGACCCAGTACTTC	CATSDFRTGEQETQYF
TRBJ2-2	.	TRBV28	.	TGTGCCAGCAGTCCTCACAGGGCGTCGAACACCGGGGAGCTGTTTTTT	CASSPHRASNTGELFF
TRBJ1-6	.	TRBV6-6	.	TGTGCCAGCGAAGACACACGGAATTCACCCCTCCACTTT	CASEDTRNSPLHF
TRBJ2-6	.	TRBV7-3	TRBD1	TGTGCCAGCAGCGGTAGGACAGGGGGCTCCGCTGGGGCCAACGTCCTGACTTTC	CASSGRTGGSAGANVLTF
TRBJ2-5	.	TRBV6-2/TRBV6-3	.	TGTGCCAGCACCGGCCTCCAAGAGACCCAGTACTTC	CASTGLQETQYF
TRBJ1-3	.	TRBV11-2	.	TGTGCCAGCAGCTTATCCAACTCTGGAAACACCATATATTTT	CASSLSNSGNTIYF